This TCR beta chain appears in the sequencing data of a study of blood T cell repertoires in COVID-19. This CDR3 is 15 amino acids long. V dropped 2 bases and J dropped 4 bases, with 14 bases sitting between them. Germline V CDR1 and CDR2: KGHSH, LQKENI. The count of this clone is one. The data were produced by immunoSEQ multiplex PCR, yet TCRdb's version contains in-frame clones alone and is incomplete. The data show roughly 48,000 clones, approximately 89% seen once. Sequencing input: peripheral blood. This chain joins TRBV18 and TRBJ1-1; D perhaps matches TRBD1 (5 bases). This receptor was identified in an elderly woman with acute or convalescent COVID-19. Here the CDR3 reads CASSPVAGLTTEAFF. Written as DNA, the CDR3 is TGTGCCAGCTCACCAGTAGCAGGGTTGACCACTGAAGCTTTCTTT.